Sequencing of this TCR beta chain was carried out in a study of blood T cell repertoires in COVID-19. Study at large: From T cells, B-cell-depleted T cells, or PBMCs came the material, which was cDNA or gDNA.

Germline lookup yields CDR1 LGHNA and CDR2 YNFKEQ. Trimming removed 2 bases from V and 1 base from J, with 9 bases in between. The CDR3 extends over 15 amino acids. Method: immunoSEQ multiplex PCR; TCRdb's copy keeps in-frame clones and lacks some. Of approximately 97,000 clones in the sample, just under 85% were seen once. The specimen was peripheral blood. The V call is TRBV4-2, the J call TRBJ1-5, with a possible D match to TRBD1 (6 bases). The receptor was derived from a man aged 40-49 years with active or convalescent COVID-19. As DNA, the CDR3 is TGTGCCAGCAGCCAACAGACAGGAAGCAATCAGCCCCAGCATTTT. It codes for CASSQQTGSNQPQHF.